This T cell receptor (beta chain) was recovered during a study of cytomegalovirus exposure and HLA in healthy donors. Points from the study as a whole: An analysis done earlier found most TCR beta V segments productive about 90% or about 30% of the time. Evidence from a later analysis indicated that most CMV-associated TCR beta chains looked HLA-restricted. Roughly uniform sequencing depth across donors was assumed, possibly incorrectly.

PCR employed 60 Vbeta and 13 Jbeta primers. Assay used: immunoSEQ multiplex PCR; TCRdb lists only in-frame clones, some missing. The sample carries around 200,000 clones, around 62% recorded once. This clone turned up a few times. Antigen: not known. One end of the junction fails to match germline, which may point to a read error. In germline, CDR1 is SEHNR, CDR2 FQNEAQ (reference sequence). The CDR3 sequence is 15 residues long. The material sequenced was PBMCs. The clonotype comes from a man between 40 and 49 years old in good health and CMV-seronegative. The genes are TRBV7-9 and TRBJ1-5; D uncertain. The CDR3, as DNA: TGTTCCAGCAGCTTAGGCGACAATAGCAATCAGCCCCAGCATTTT. Its protein is CSSSLGDNSNQPQHF.